This TCR beta chain was sequenced during a study of early T cells in non-severe SARS-CoV-2 infection. As for the study in general: Chains from this unsorted whole-blood bulk RNA could not be paired. General study results and limits: VDJdb matching skewed toward anti-spike CD8 responses, missing private and CD4 specificities.

MiXCR, run by TCRdb on the 5' RACE reads, gives a single entry per CDR3 protein. This table holds tens of thousands of distinct CDR3 sequences, 14% to 15% found once. Of note for this clonotype: Its specificity is unknown. It may be a read error: a sequence one base away is much more abundant.

With 6 bases clipped from V and 8 bases from J, the junction kept 10 bases outside the gene matches. The CDR3 loop spans 14 amino acids. This TCR was recovered from an adult who was a healthcare worker with PCR-confirmed SARS-CoV-2 infection or an uninfected control (not recorded which). The chain uses TRBV12-3 or TRBV12-4 and TRBJ2-3; 8 bases are a match to TRBD2. Sequencing input: whole blood. The CDR3 DNA is TGTGCCAGCAGGAAACCGGGACTAGATCCTACGCAGTATTTT. Encoded protein: CASRKPGLDPTQYF.